This T cell receptor (beta chain) emerged from a study of blood T cell repertoires in COVID-19. Looking at the study overall: The samples span acute and convalescent COVID-19 from the United States, Italy and Spain. Sources were T cells, B-cell-depleted T cells, or PBMCs; the material itself was cDNA or gDNA.

As handled by the study authors: From reference gene primer amplification, estimates of nucleated cell counts were derived. Assay: immunoSEQ multiplex PCR; the TCRdb copy retains only in-frame clones and omits some. That table supplies the V and J calls and clone size; D and trimming were determined from the DNA. The sample consists of about 280,000 clones, around 88% of them appearing once. The germline V gene has CDR1 LGHDT and CDR2 YNNKEL (reference sequence). Trimming shortened V by 5 bases and J by 5 bases, and 25 bases separated the two germline ends. CDR3 length equals 17 residues. This TCR derives from a woman aged 25 to 39 who had recovered from COVID-19. This chain joins TRBV3-1 (or the pseudogene TRBV3-2) and TRBJ2-7; D possibly corresponds to TRBD2 (7 bases). Sequenced input: peripheral blood. This CDR3 is CASSCPIGGGNRNEQYF. The CDR3 nucleotides are TGTGCCAGCAGCTGTCCTATAGGGGGGGGAAATCGGAACGAGCAGTACTTC.